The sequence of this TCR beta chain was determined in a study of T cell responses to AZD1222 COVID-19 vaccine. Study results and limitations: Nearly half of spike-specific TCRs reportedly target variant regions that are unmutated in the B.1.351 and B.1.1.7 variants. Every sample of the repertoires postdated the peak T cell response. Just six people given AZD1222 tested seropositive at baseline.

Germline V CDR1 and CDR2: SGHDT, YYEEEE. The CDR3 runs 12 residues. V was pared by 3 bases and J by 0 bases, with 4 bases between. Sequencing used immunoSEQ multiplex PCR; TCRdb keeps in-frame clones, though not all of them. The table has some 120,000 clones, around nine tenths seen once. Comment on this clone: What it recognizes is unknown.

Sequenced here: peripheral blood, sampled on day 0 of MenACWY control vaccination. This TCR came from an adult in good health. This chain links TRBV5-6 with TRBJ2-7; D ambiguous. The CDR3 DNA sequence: TGTGCCAGCAGCTCCTACTCCTACGAGCAGTACTTC. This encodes CASSSYSYEQYF.